This T cell receptor (beta chain) was recorded in a study of cytomegalovirus exposure and HLA in healthy donors. Study-level results: Being indistinguishable, some V segments were excluded, TRBV6-2 and TRBV6-3 among them.

CDR3 length: 14 amino acids. The V gene end was trimmed by 2 bases and the J gene end by 5 bases; junction bases not matched to a gene: 4. Germline assignment: CDR1 SGDLS and CDR2 YYNGEE. About this clone itself: Antigen unknown.

PCR was performed using 60 Vbeta and 13 Jbeta primers. Profiled with immunoSEQ multiplex PCR; TCRdb holds only in-frame clones, not every one. The sample consists of fewer than 120,000 clones, roughly 80% of them appearing once. J is TRBJ2-1 and V is TRBV9, with TRBD1 identical over 7 bases. Material: PBMCs. This TCR derives from a woman in her twenties or thirties in good health and CMV-seronegative. The CDR3: CASSVVGTDNEQFF. The CDR3 coding sequence is TGTGCCAGCAGCGTCGTCGGGACAGACAATGAGCAGTTCTTC.